The rows below give T cell receptor beta chains drawn from one sample of a study of blood T cell repertoires in COVID-19. The method was immunoSEQ multiplex PCR; TCRdb's version includes in-frame clones alone and lacks a portion of them. The table shows 90,000 to 110,000 clones, with 81% occurring only once. Sequencing used peripheral blood. The receptors come from a woman between 70 and 85 years old with acute or convalescent COVID-19. Both conserved end residues are part of each CDR3. The order of the fields is J gene, V gene, D gene, CDR3 protein. D genes are given only for firm matches.

J gene: TRBJ2-1; V gene: TRBV30; D gene: TRBD2; CDR3 protein: CAWSPYGGKSQFF
J gene: TRBJ2-5; V gene: TRBV6-2/TRBV6-3; D gene: TRBD1; CDR3 protein: CASSQWTGFTAGTQYF
J gene: TRBJ1-1; V gene: TRBV19; D gene: TRBD1; CDR3 protein: CASSAQQGWGEDTEAFF
J gene: TRBJ1-6; V gene: TRBV19; D gene: TRBD1; CDR3 protein: CASNPGQGGSPLHF
J gene: TRBJ2-5; V gene: TRBV7-2; D gene: -; CDR3 protein: CASSMTSNPETQYF
J gene: TRBJ1-5; V gene: TRBV5-1; D gene: -; CDR3 protein: CASSLESGRNQPQHF
J gene: TRBJ1-3; V gene: TRBV28; D gene: -; CDR3 protein: CASRRQAGNTIYF
J gene: TRBJ2-1; V gene: TRBV5-1; D gene: -; CDR3 protein: CASSGEQNEQFF
J gene: TRBJ2-3; V gene: TRBV30; D gene: TRBD1; CDR3 protein: CACPKIGGNFGTDTQYF
J gene: TRBJ2-5; V gene: TRBV5-1; D gene: -; CDR3 protein: CASSLQKTGKETQYF
J gene: TRBJ1-1; V gene: TRBV5-4; D gene: -; CDR3 protein: CASSLGAAGLGTEAFF
J gene: TRBJ1-2; V gene: TRBV6-5; D gene: -; CDR3 protein: CASSYPRTTVYGYTF
J gene: TRBJ1-1; V gene: TRBV2; D gene: -; CDR3 protein: CASSVRGSGEGTEAFF
J gene: TRBJ2-5; V gene: TRBV5-1; D gene: -; CDR3 protein: CASSRGGNQGGETQYF
J gene: TRBJ2-2; V gene: TRBV7-6; D gene: TRBD2; CDR3 protein: CASSLRGGRELFF
J gene: TRBJ2-7; V gene: TRBV9; D gene: -; CDR3 protein: CASSVGLAESYEQYF
J gene: TRBJ2-7; V gene: TRBV28; D gene: -; CDR3 protein: CASSLYGHEQYF
J gene: TRBJ1-5; V gene: TRBV19; D gene: TRBD1; CDR3 protein: CASSAQGGSNQPQHF
J gene: TRBJ2-2; V gene: TRBV7-2; D gene: TRBD2; CDR3 protein: CASSLLAGEAGELFF
J gene: TRBJ2-3; V gene: TRBV30; D gene: TRBD2; CDR3 protein: CAWGLGGSTDTQYF
J gene: TRBJ1-1; V gene: TRBV5-1; D gene: -; CDR3 protein: CASRFSQGTEAFF
J gene: TRBJ2-3; V gene: TRBV3-1/TRBV3-2; D gene: TRBD2; CDR3 protein: CASSQGDPTSGRAPDTQYF
J gene: TRBJ1-2; V gene: TRBV9; D gene: TRBD1; CDR3 protein: CASSVEGAGHYGYTF
J gene: TRBJ1-1; V gene: TRBV7-8; D gene: -; CDR3 protein: CASSLGTSSGAEAFF
J gene: TRBJ1-5; V gene: TRBV24-1; D gene: -; CDR3 protein: CATSDGSNQPQHF
J gene: TRBJ1-5; V gene: TRBV6-5; D gene: TRBD1; CDR3 protein: CASTGTGDGQPQHF
J gene: TRBJ1-1; V gene: TRBV7-6; D gene: -; CDR3 protein: CASSPGGLNTEAFF
J gene: TRBJ2-7; V gene: TRBV5-6; D gene: -; CDR3 protein: CASSGGTFYEQYF
J gene: TRBJ1-1; V gene: TRBV2; D gene: -; CDR3 protein: CASSVQAGVAEAFF
J gene: TRBJ2-7; V gene: TRBV5-1; D gene: TRBD2; CDR3 protein: CASSLVGTSGYEQYF
J gene: TRBJ2-5; V gene: TRBV18; D gene: -; CDR3 protein: CASSARDQETQYF
J gene: TRBJ2-5; V gene: TRBV5-6; D gene: TRBD1; CDR3 protein: CASSGETGSKMETQYF
J gene: TRBJ1-1; V gene: TRBV5-5; D gene: -; CDR3 protein: CASSLQSGARVNTEAFF
J gene: TRBJ2-5; V gene: TRBV4-2; D gene: TRBD2; CDR3 protein: CASSQEHLAEETQYF
J gene: TRBJ1-3; V gene: TRBV19; D gene: -; CDR3 protein: CASLPGASGNTIYF